The 6 T cell receptor beta chains presented below share a single source sample, sequenced in a study of blood T cell repertoires in COVID-19. Clones were read by immunoSEQ multiplex PCR, and TCRdb kept only the in-frame ones, dropping some. The sample lists 250,000 or so clones; about 68% were seen once. Sequencing was performed on peripheral blood. These receptors were taken from an elderly woman with acute or convalescent COVID-19.

V gene TRBV6-6 combines with J gene TRBJ2-4, with 10 bases that match TRBD1. V lost 2 bases, J lost 7 bases, and 8 bases stayed unmatched. This CDR3 is built from 16 residues. Germline loops: CDR1 MNHNY, CDR2 SVGAGI (reference sequence). The CDR3 DNA follows: TGTGCCAGCAGTTACATCTTTGGGACAGGGGTTAACATTCAGTACTTC. This translates into CASSYIFGTGVNIQYF.

This chain connects TRBV2 to TRBJ1-5; perhaps TRBD1 as D (6 bases). Germline-derived CDR1 and CDR2 are SNHLY and FYNNEI. CDR3 length equals 16 residues. Trimming removed 7 bases at V and 4 bases at J, with 20 bases between. This chain's CDR3 is CASTLETGKANQPQHF. CDR3 sequence (DNA): TGTGCCAGCACTCTCGAAACAGGGAAGGCAAATCAGCCCCAGCATTTT.

The chain recombines TRBV6-6 with TRBJ1-6; D remains ambiguous. The CDR3 extends over 15 amino acids. V was clipped by 6 bases and J by 0 bases, with 9 bases between them. Germline lookup yields CDR1 MNHNY and CDR2 SVGAGI (reference sequence). In DNA, the CDR3 is TGTGCCAGCAGGGACGGGAGCTCCTATAATTCACCCCTCCACTTT. Translated, it gives CASRDGSSYNSPLHF.

This clone turned up a few times. The rearrangement uses TRBV5-1 and TRBJ2-2, with 7 bases fitting TRBD1. The CDR3 runs to 17 residues. Trimming removed 0 bases from V and 0 bases from J; junction bases left unmatched: 5. CDR1 SGHRS and CDR2 YFSETQ come from the germline V gene. This chain's CDR3 is CASSLEPGQSNTGELFF. The CDR3, as DNA: TGCGCCAGCAGCTTGGAACCGGGACAGTCGAACACCGGGGAGCTGTTTTTT. Full variable domain (outside the CDR3, taken from reference TRBV5-1 and TRBJ2-2): KAGVTQTPRYLIKTRGQQVTLSCSPISGHRSVSWYQQTPGQGLQFLFEYFSETQRNKGNFPGRFSGRQFSNSRSEMNVSTLELGDSALYLCASSLEPGQSNTGELFFGEGSRLTVL.

This sequence joins TRBV5-1 and TRBJ2-1; 11 bases map to TRBD1. Germline assignment: CDR1 SGHRS and CDR2 YFSETQ. The CDR3 totals 13 residues. The ends lost 5 bases at V and 9 bases at J; junction bases unmatched: 4. CDR3 sequence: CASRGQGAGEQFF. The DNA for the CDR3 is TGCGCCAGCAGAGGACAGGGGGCAGGTGAGCAGTTCTTC. The whole variable domain, filled in from reference TRBV5-1 and TRBJ2-1, reads KAGVTQTPRYLIKTRGQQVTLSCSPISGHRSVSWYQQTPGQGLQFLFEYFSETQRNKGNFPGRFSGRQFSNSRSEMNVSTLELGDSALYLCASRGQGAGEQFFGPGTRLTVL.

V usage is TRBV6-5 and J usage is TRBJ1-5; 7 nucleotides align to TRBD1. Germline lookup yields CDR1 MNHEY and CDR2 SVGAGI. V lost 8 bases, J lost 3 bases, and 7 bases stayed unmatched. This CDR3 spans 14 amino acids. The CDR3 spells CASGAGGNNQPQHF. The DNA of the CDR3 is TGTGCCAGCGGAGCAGGGGGGAACAATCAGCCCCAGCATTTT.